This entry features one TCR beta chain sequence. The antigen is undetermined. Libraries were made from TCR beta cDNA, and they carried unique molecular identifiers. TCRdb reprocessed the PCR reads with MiXCR, giving one entry per CDR3 protein. The repertoire holds 820,000 or so distinct CDR3 sequences, with roughly 50% as singletons. This sample was taken from a study of post-analysis software for immune sequencing data. The length of the CDR3 is 16 residues. The germline gives CDR1 SGDLS, CDR2 YYNGEE. Study-wide findings and caveats: Controls' normalized Chao1 diversity significantly exceeded that of multiple sclerosis patients. Four or five TRBV segments were significantly more frequent in patients than in controls. TRBV5-6, TRBV5-1 and TRBV20-1 were among these segments.

Material for sequencing was blood. The TCR was taken from a girl under 18 with multiple sclerosis. The chain employs TRBV9 and TRBJ2-7; D perhaps matches TRBD2 (7 bases). The end of the DNA is better explained by TRBJ2-5, so the J call may be wrong. Here the CDR3 reads CASSVGGGGALETQYF. DNA for the CDR3: TGTGCCAGCAGCGTAGGGGGTGGGGGGGCCCTCGAGACCCAGTACTTC.